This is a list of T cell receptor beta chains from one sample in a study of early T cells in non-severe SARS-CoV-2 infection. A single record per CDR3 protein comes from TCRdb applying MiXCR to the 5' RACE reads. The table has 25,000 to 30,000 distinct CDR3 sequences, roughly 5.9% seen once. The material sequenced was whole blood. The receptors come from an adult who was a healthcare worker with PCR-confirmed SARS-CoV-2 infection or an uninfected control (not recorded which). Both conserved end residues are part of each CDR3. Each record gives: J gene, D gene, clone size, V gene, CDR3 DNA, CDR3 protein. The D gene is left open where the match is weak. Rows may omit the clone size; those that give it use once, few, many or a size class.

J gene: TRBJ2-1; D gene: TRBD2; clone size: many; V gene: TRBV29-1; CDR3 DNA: TGCAGCGTCGCTCCGGGGGGGCCTGAATACAATGAGCAGTTCTTC; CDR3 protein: CSVAPGGPEYNEQFF
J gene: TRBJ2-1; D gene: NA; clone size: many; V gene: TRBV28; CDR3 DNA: TGTGCCAGCAGTGTGGTACGGCTTTCCTACAATGAGCAGTTCTTC; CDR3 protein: CASSVVRLSYNEQFF
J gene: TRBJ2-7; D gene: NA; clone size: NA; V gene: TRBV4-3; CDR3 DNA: TGCGCCAGCAGCCAAGATTCTAGGGAATACGAGCAGTACTTC; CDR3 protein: CASSQDSREYEQYF
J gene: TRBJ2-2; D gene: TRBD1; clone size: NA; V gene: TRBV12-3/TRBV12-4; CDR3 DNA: TGTGCCAGCAGACCTCAGGGGGCTATCACCGGGGAGCTGTTTTTT; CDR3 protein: CASRPQGAITGELFF
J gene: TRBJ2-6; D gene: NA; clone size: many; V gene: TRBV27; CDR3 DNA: TGTGCCAGCAGTGACAGGGGAGGGACTGGGGCCAACGTCCTGACTTTC; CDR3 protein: CASSDRGGTGANVLTF
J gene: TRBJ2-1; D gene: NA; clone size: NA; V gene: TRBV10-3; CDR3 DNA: TGTGCCATCAGTGTTCGGGTTAGCTCCTACAATGAGCAGTTCTTC; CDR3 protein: CAISVRVSSYNEQFF
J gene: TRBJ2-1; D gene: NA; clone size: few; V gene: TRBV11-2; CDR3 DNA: TGTGCCAGCTCCCAGAGTTCCTACAATGAGCAGTTCTTC; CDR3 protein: CASSQSSYNEQFF
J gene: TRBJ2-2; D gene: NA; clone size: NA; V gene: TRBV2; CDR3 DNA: TGTGCCAGCAGCCCCCAGGGACGCGGGGAGCTGTTTTTT; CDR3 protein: CASSPQGRGELFF
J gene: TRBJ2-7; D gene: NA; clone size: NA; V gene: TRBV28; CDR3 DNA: TGTGCCAGCAGTTTATTGGGGGGCCACGAGCAGTACTTC; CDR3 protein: CASSLLGGHEQYF
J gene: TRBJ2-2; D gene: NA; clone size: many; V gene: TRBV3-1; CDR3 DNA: TGTGCCAGCAGCCAAGTGGGGGGAAGAGGCACCGGGGAGCTGTTTTTT; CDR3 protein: CASSQVGGRGTGELFF
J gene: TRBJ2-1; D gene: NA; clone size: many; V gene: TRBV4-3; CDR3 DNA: TGCGCCAGCAGCCAAGATGCTAGCTCCTACAATGAGCAGTTCTTC; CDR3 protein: CASSQDASSYNEQFF
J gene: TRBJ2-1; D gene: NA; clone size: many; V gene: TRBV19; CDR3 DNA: TGTGCCAGTACCTACGGTTTCAACAATGAGCAGTTCTTC; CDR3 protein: CASTYGFNNEQFF
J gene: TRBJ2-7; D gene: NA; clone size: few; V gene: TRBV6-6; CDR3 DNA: TGTGCCAGCAGTTACTCGGGGCAGGCCGACTACGAGCAGTACTTC; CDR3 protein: CASSYSGQADYEQYF
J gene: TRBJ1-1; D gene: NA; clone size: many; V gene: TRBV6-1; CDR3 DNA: TGTGCCAGCAGTGCCTACGGAGTGGGCACTGAAGCTTTCTTT; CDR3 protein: CASSAYGVGTEAFF
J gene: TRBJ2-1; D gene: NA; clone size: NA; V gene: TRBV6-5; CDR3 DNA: TGTGCCAGCAGCCTGCTGGGGGGTTTGGGGGACAATGAGCAGTTCTTC; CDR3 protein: CASSLLGGLGDNEQFF
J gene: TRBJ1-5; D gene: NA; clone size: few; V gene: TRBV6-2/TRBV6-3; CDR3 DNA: TGTGCCAGCAGCACCGGGACGGGGACAATTCAGCCCCAGCATTTT; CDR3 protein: CASSTGTGTIQPQHF
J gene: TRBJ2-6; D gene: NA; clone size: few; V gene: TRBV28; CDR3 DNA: TGTGCCAGCAGTTTCAGTAGCCGCTCTGGGGCCAACGTCCTGACTTTC; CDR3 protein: CASSFSSRSGANVLTF
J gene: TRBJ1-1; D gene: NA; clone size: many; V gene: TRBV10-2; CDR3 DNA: TGCGCCACTTGGGATATGAACACTGAAGCTTTCTTT; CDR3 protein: CATWDMNTEAFF
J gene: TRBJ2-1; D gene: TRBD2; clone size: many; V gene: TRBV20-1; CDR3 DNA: TGCAGTGCTCCGTGGACAGTTTCTACTAGCGGGAACTACAATGAGCAGTTCTTC; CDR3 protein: CSAPWTVSTSGNYNEQFF
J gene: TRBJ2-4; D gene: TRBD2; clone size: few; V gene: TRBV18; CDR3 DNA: TGTGCCAGCTCACCCTCAGAGACTAGCGGGCCAGGCATTCAGTACTTC; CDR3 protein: CASSPSETSGPGIQYF
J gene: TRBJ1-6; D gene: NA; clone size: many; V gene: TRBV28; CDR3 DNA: TGTGCCAGCATGGGTGTGACAGGCATTAATTCACCCCTCCACTTT; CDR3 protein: CASMGVTGINSPLHF
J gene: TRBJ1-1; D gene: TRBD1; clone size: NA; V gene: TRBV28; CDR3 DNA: TGTGCCAGCAGTTTATTAACTCAGGGGGGGGAAGCTTTCTTT; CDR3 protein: CASSLLTQGGEAFF
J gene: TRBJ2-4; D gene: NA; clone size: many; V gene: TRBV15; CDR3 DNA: TGTGCCACCAGCCGCGACAGAGCCAAAAACATTCAGTACTTC; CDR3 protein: CATSRDRAKNIQYF
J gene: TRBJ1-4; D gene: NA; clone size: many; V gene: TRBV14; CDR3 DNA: TGTGCCAGCAGCCAGAACGGTGAAAAACTGTTTTTT; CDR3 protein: CASSQNGEKLFF
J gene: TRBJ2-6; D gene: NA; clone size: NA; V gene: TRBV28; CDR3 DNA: TGTGCCAGCAGTCCCCCTCGTGGGTACTCTGGGGCCAACGTCCTGACTTTC; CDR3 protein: CASSPPRGYSGANVLTF
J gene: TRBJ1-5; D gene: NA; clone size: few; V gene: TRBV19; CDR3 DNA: TGTGCCTCTGGGGACCAACGAATGCCCCAGCATTTT; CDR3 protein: CASGDQRMPQHF
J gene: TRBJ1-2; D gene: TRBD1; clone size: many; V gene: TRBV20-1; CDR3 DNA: TGCAGTGCCCTAAGACGACAGGGAGTGGAAGGCTACACCTTC; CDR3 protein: CSALRRQGVEGYTF
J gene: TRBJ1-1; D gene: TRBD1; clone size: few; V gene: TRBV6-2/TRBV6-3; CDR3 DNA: TGTGCCAGCAGGGGGACAGGGGGAGGCACTGAAGCTTTCTTT; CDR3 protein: CASRGTGGGTEAFF
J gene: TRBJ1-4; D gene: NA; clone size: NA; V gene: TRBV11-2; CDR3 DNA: TGTGCCAGCAGCTTAGAATGGGGGGAGATCCAAAATGAAAAACTGTTTTTT; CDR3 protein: CASSLEWGEIQNEKLFF
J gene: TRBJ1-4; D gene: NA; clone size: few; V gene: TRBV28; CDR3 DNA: TGTGCCAGCAGTCCAAGGCCCCGACAGTATGCAACTAATGAAAAACTGTTTTTT; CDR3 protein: CASSPRPRQYATNEKLFF
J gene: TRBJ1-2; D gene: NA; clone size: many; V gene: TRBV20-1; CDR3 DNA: TGCAGTGCTAGGGACGGATTAGCTAACTATGGCTACACCTTC; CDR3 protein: CSARDGLANYGYTF
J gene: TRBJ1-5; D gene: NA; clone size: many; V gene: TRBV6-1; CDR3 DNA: TGTGCCAGCAGTGAAAGTCAGCCCCAGCATTTT; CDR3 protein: CASSESQPQHF
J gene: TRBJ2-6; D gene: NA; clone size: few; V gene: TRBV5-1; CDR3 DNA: TGCGCCAGCAGCTCTCCCTTTGCGGCCAACGTCCTGACTTTC; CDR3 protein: CASSSPFAANVLTF
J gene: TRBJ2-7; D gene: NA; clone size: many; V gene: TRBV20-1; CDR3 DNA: TGCAGTGCCCTCATGCCGGGTTACCCCTACGAGCAGTACTTC; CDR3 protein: CSALMPGYPYEQYF
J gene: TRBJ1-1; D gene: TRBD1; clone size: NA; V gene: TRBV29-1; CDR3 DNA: TGCAGCGTTGACGGGACAGGGGACACTGAAGCTTTCTTT; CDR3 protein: CSVDGTGDTEAFF
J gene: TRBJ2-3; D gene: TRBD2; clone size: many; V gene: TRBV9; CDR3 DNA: TGTGCCAGCAGCGTAGTTCTAGCGGGGTCAGGAGATACGCAGTATTTT; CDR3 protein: CASSVVLAGSGDTQYF
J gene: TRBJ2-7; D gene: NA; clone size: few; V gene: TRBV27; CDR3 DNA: TGTGCCAGCAGAAAACAGGGAGGTCGCTCCTACGAGCAGTACTTC; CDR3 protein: CASRKQGGRSYEQYF
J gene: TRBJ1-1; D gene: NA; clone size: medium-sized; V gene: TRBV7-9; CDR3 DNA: TGTGCCAGCAGCTTAACCCCTGAAGCTTTCTTT; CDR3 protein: CASSLTPEAFF
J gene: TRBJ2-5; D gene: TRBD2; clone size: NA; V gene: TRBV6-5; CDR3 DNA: TGTGCCAGCACGGCCGAGTCTAGCGGGAGTCTGGAGGAGACCCAGTACTTC; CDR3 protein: CASTAESSGSLEETQYF
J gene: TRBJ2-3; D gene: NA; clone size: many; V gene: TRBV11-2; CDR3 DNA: TGTGCCAGCAGCAATAAAATCTCGAGCGGACGCACAGATACGCAGTATTTT; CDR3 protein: CASSNKISSGRTDTQYF
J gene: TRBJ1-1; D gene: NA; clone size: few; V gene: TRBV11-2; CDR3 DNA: TGTGCCAGCAGCACACTGTCCACTGAAGCTTTCTTT; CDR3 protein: CASSTLSTEAFF
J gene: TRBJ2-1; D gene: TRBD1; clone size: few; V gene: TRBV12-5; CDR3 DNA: TGTGCTAGTCACAGGGGAAAGAGTTACAATGAGCAGTTCTTC; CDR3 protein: CASHRGKSYNEQFF
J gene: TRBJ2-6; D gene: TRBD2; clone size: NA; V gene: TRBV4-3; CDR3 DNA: TGCGCCAGCAGCCAAGCAGGGAGGGGTATCCACTCTGGGGCCAACGTCCTGACTTTC; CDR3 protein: CASSQAGRGIHSGANVLTF
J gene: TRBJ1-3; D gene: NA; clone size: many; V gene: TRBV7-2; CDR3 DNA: TGTGCCAGCAGCTTAAGAGCACAGCTCTCTGGAAACACCATATATTTT; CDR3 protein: CASSLRAQLSGNTIYF
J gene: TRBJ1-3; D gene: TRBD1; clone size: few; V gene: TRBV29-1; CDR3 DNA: TGCAGCGCTACCGGGACAGCCCTCTCTGGAAACACCATATATTTT; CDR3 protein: CSATGTALSGNTIYF
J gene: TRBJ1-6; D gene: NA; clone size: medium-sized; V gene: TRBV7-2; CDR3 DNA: TGTGCCAGCAGCTTTAACGCAAGGGGATTTCTGTCACCCCTCCACTTT; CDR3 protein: CASSFNARGFLSPLHF
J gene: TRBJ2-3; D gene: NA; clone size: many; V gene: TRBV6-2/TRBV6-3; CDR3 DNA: TGTGCCAGCAGTTACCCGGCCGGAGATACGCAGTATTTT; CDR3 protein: CASSYPAGDTQYF
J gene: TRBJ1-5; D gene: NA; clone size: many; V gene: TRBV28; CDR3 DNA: TGTGCCAGCAGCAACCGGGCCTCGGGGCAGCCCCAGCATTTT; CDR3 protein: CASSNRASGQPQHF
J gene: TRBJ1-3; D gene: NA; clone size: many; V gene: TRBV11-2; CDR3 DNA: TGTGCCAGCAGACAGTCATCTGGAAACACCATATATTTT; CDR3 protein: CASRQSSGNTIYF
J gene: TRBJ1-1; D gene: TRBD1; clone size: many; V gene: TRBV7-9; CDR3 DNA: TGTGCCAGCAGCCCGGGGACAGGGGACTCGAACACTGAAGCTTTCTTT; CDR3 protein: CASSPGTGDSNTEAFF
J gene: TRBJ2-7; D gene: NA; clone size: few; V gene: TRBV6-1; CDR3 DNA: TGTGCCAGCAGTGAAGAAGGAGACGGAAGTTACGAGCAGTACTTC; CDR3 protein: CASSEEGDGSYEQYF